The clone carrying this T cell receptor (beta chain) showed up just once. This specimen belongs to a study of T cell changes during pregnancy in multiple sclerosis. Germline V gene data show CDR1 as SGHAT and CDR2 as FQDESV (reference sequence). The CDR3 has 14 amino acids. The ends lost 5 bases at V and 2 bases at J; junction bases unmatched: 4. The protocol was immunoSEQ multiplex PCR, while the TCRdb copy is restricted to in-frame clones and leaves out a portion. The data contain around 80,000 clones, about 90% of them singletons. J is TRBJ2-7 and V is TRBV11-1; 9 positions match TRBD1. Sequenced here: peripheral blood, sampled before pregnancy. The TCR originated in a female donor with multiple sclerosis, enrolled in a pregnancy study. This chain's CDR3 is CASSKGQGAYEQYF. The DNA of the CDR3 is TGTGCCAGCAGCAAGGGACAGGGTGCCTACGAGCAGTACTTC.